This T cell receptor (beta chain) was captured by sequencing in a study of shared clonotypes between healthy human individuals. General study points: Relative to memory subsets, naive subsets generally showed larger estimated richness.

Assay used: immunoSEQ multiplex PCR; TCRdb lists only in-frame clones, some missing. This table holds a few million clones, around 94% found once. This CDR3 contains 15 residues. V shed 8 bases and J 2 bases; nucleotides not matched to a gene: 9. The germline V gene encodes CDR1 MDHEN and CDR2 SYDVKM. Turning to this clone: What it recognizes is unknown.

V is TRBV28 and J is TRBJ1-3, with TRBD1 identical over 7 bases. This clonotype was obtained from a man aged 18 to 30 in good health. The specimen was naive CD4+ T cells sorted from blood. As for subset: CD45RA+ positively selected. The CDR3 protein is CASRPGTAPGNTIYF. CDR3 coding DNA: TGTGCCAGCCGTCCCGGGACAGCGCCTGGAAACACCATATATTTT.